This TCR beta chain was recovered during a study of blood T cell repertoires in COVID-19 (dated by TCRdb to the early 2020s). Some background on the complete study: Samples covering the acute and convalescent phases of COVID-19 were provided by collaborators in the United States, Italy and Spain. The prospective study material was composed of cDNA or gDNA derived from T cells, B-cell-depleted T cells, or PBMCs. Deeply sampled blood TCRbeta repertoires from subjects exposed to, actively infected with, or recovered from COVID-19 were included in the dataset. The repertoires were made available in a free public database intended to serve as a resource for research on the immune response to SARS-CoV-2. The samples were drawn from the first 160 participants of the ongoing ImmuneRACE study and from about 1,200 subjects provided by 6 global collaborators. Nearly every sample came with metadata listing a de-identified subject ID, COVID-19 status, age in years and sex. Where HLA class I and class II types were available, the types were taken from metadata supplied by the sample provider, not from assay-based typing.

General conclusions and limits of the study: The amount of clinical and demographic metadata varied by source and participant and was provided uncurated.

TCRbeta CDR3 regions were amplified from genomic DNA using the immunoSEQ Assay, a bias-controlled multiplex PCR. The study's own analysis went as follows. The number of nucleated cells in each sample was estimated by amplification of reference gene primers within the assay. Sequence reads were collapsed and filtered to measure the absolute abundance of every unique TCRbeta CDR3 rearrangement. For each sample, productive Simpson clonality was calculated by taking the square root of Simpson's diversity index across productive rearrangements. The table comes from immuneACCESS by way of TCRdb, which keeps in-frame sequences with V and J called. Part of the clones is missing from these tables; in studies checked, under half for an unresolved V gene and the rest for unknown reasons. That table gives V, J and clone size, and the DNA gave D and trimming. The sample table contains fewer than 110,000 clones; only one count was recorded for more than 80% of them. Approximately 12% of the sample is in the top ten clones.

From V the trimming removes 0 bases and from J it removes 1 base, while the gene matches leave 4 bases of the junction unaccounted for. The germline V gene yields SGHTA for CDR1 and FQGTGA for CDR2. The CDR3 starts with the cysteine, ends with the phenylalanine, and has 18 residues. The entry retains the CDR3 DNA only, 54 bases that are in frame from base 1. Regarding this clone: There is no known antigen for this receptor. Qualities for individual bases were not recorded, and no much larger clone is one base off.

Whole blood was collected in K2EDTA tubes by collaborating institutions according to the institutions' own protocols. Collaborator samples were shipped for TCRbeta analysis as frozen whole blood, isolated PBMCs, or DNA extracted from either sample type. This TCR was recovered from a human donor in a cohort sampled during active COVID-19. The chain is assembled from TRBV7-3 and TRBJ2-3; TRBD2 aligns with 13 central bases. Specimen: peripheral blood. CDR3 loop: CASSLTLGTSGGTDTQYF. The DNA reads as follows: TGTGCCAGCAGCTTAACGTTAGGGACTAGCGGGGGCACAGATACGCAGTATTTT.